This T cell receptor beta chain came from a study of blood T cells in healthy people across ages. Study results and caveats: In long-lived donors, naive CD4+ cell counts and diversity exceeded those of aged donors.

Concerning this clonotype itself: Its antigen is not known.

The CDR3 runs 16 residues. Trimming removed 6 bases from V and 0 bases from J, with 18 bases in between. The germline CDR1 and CDR2 sequences are SGDLS and YYNGEE. It was with a sample-barcoded 5' primer and a J-beta primer mix that a second PCR of roughly 6 to 11 cycles was run. Every molecule of cDNA carried a tag from a template-switch adaptor with 12 random nucleotides. TCRdb used MiXCR to reprocess the 5' RACE reads, holding one entry per CDR3 protein. The sample holds around 990,000 distinct CDR3 sequences, 35% to 40% seen once. Sequencing input: blood. V gene TRBV9 combines with J gene TRBJ1-2; D remains unclear. This clonotype was sampled from a man between 18 and 29 years old in good health. CDR3: CASTKGGPRSNYGYTF. CDR3 sequence (DNA): TGTGCCAGCACCAAGGGAGGGCCCCGATCTAACTATGGCTACACCTTC.